Here is one T cell receptor beta chain with its context. The authors' processing: Estimates of nucleated cell counts were drawn from the amplification of reference gene primers. The table came from immunoSEQ multiplex PCR; TCRdb's copy has only in-frame clones and leaves some out. That table is the source of V, J and clone size, and D and trimming were worked out from the DNA. The table records tens of thousands of clones, roughly 80% of them present only once. The entry originates in a study of blood T cell repertoires in COVID-19. Study-level background: Sites in the United States, Italy and Spain provided acute and convalescent COVID-19 samples. PBMCs, B-cell-depleted T cells, or T cells provided the cDNA or gDNA that made up the material.

The sample comprised peripheral blood. This sequence was found in a woman aged 80 or over with active or convalescent COVID-19.

The CDR3 reads CASSPKVSEGHTQYF. The CDR3 DNA sequence: TGTGCCAGTAGCCCAAAAGTTTCGGAGGGCCACACGCAGTATTTT. V gene TRBV19 combines with J gene TRBJ2-3; D is perhaps TRBD2 (6 bases). Germline V CDR1 and CDR2: LNHDA, SQIVND (reference sequence). The CDR3 has 15 residues. Trimming took off 6 bases at V and 9 bases at J, with 22 bases between the two ends.